This T cell receptor (beta chain) was identified in a study of blood T cell repertoires in COVID-19 (dated by TCRdb to 2018 to 2021). About the full investigation: Collaborator samples came from the United States, Italy and Spain and covered acute and convalescent phases of COVID-19. The prospective study material was composed of cDNA or gDNA derived from T cells, B-cell-depleted T cells, or PBMCs. The dataset comprised deeply sampled blood TCRbeta repertoires from subjects exposed to, actively infected with, or recovered from COVID-19. Where available, HLA class I and class II types were obtained from metadata supplied by the sample provider rather than from assay-based typing. The repertoires were released in a freely available public database meant as a resource for research on the immune response to SARS-CoV-2. Nearly every sample came with metadata listing a de-identified subject ID, COVID-19 status, age in years and sex. The samples were drawn from the first 160 participants of the ongoing ImmuneRACE study and from 1,254 subjects provided by 6 global collaborators.

Study-wide findings and limitations: Clinical and demographic metadata were provided uncurated, with the amount varying by source and participant.

In the prospective study, participants were about 18 to 89 years old, resided in about two dozen geographic areas of the United States, and were enrolled through a virtual design. In the prospective study, participants were assigned to cohorts based on the clinical history participants reported in a screening survey and a study questionnaire. Each participant in the prospective study had whole blood, serum and a nasopharyngeal or oropharyngeal swab collected by mobile phlebotomists. Additional blood draws and questionnaires over an approximately 2-month period could optionally be provided by prospective study participants. Before DNA extraction, blood samples from the prospective study were shipped at room temperature or frozen. For this clone: Its antigen is not yet known. No qualities accompany the bases; no much larger clone lies one base away.

The CDR3 contains 13 residues, cysteine and phenylalanine counted. Only the CDR3 DNA is retained, 39 bases long and in frame from the first base. V gives up 8 bases and J gives up 14 bases, and the segment between their germline ends measures 19 bases. TCRbeta CDR3 regions were amplified from genomic DNA using the immunoSEQ Assay, a bias-controlled multiplex PCR. Per the original workflow: Nucleated cell counts per sample were estimated from amplification of reference gene primers within the assay. Sequence reads were collapsed and filtered to measure the absolute abundance of every unique TCRbeta CDR3 rearrangement. Productive Simpson clonality was computed per sample as the square root of Simpson's diversity index over productive rearrangements. TCRdb holds this immuneACCESS table with in-frame rearrangements only. Some clones are missing; in checked studies, unresolved V genes explain under half, and the rest has no known cause. The V and J calls and clone size were taken over from that table, and D and trimming were inferred from the DNA. The sample records about 440,000 clones, roughly nine tenths of which are singletons. Roughly 1.9% of the sample comes from the top ten.

The V and J genes are TRBV12-3 or TRBV12-4 and TRBJ1-6; matching of 5 bases hints at TRBD1 as the D gene. This TCR was recovered from a woman under 30 with acute COVID-19. The sample comprised PBMCs or T cells enriched from blood (not recorded which). For the CDR3, the sequence is CASGHRDYGTLHF. The DNA sequence is as follows: TGTGCCAGCGGCCACCGGGACTACGGCACCCTCCACTTT.